The clone carrying this T cell receptor (beta chain) has a single count. Antigen unknown. The sample originates from a study of blood T cells in healthy people across ages. CDR1 is SGHRS and CDR2 is YFSETQ in the germline V gene. The CDR3 covers 16 residues. V was pared by 5 bases and J by 2 bases, with 18 bases between. Primed by a sample-barcoded 5' primer and a J-beta primer mix, a second PCR proceeded for about 6 to 12 cycles. Each cDNA molecule received a tag from a template-switch adaptor that had 12 random nucleotides. CDR3-containing paired-end reads numbered at least 2.5 million in each sample. TCRdb fed the 5' RACE reads into MiXCR, producing one record per CDR3 protein. The profile shows more than 650,000 distinct CDR3 sequences, 40% to 65% of them singletons. Study conclusions and caveats: Naive and antigen-experienced cells could not be conclusively compared, given unsorted PBMCs.

Donation came from healthy Caucasian individuals in Russia who were aged roughly 6 to 95. The source is an elderly man in good health. Input material: blood. This chain uses TRBV5-1 with TRBJ2-3; no firm D call. This CDR3 is CASREGGSTFTDTQYF. The CDR3 DNA reads TGCGCCAGCAGAGAAGGTGGCAGTACCTTCACAGATACGCAGTATTTT.